This is a list of T cell receptor beta chains from one sample in a study of beta chain features in type 1 diabetes. Repertoires were generated with immunoSEQ multiplex PCR, while TCRdb's copy carries only in-frame clones and drops some. Of about 180,000 clones in the sample, around 13% were seen once. Sequencing was performed on central memory CD4+ T cells from blood. The source of these receptors is a woman aged 18-30 years in good health. CDR3s include the opening cysteine and the closing phenylalanine or tryptophan. The D gene is left open where the match is weak. Not every row has a clone size; where given, it reads once, few, many or a size class.

d_gene: TRBD2; j_gene: TRBJ2-1; abundance: few; v_gene: TRBV5-6; CDR3nt: TGTGCCAGCAGCTTTTATGGGGCGGGAGTGAATGAGCAGTTCTTC; CDR3aa: CASSFYGAGVNEQFF
d_gene: TRBD2; j_gene: TRBJ2-5; abundance: -; v_gene: TRBV29-1; CDR3nt: TGCAGCGTGGCTGGGACTAGCGGACAAGAGACCCAGTACTTC; CDR3aa: CSVAGTSGQETQYF
d_gene: TRBD2; j_gene: TRBJ2-7; abundance: -; v_gene: TRBV4-2; CDR3nt: TGTGCCAGCAGCCAGGGGAAGGGGACTAGCGGTTCCTACGAGCAGTACTTC; CDR3aa: CASSQGKGTSGSYEQYF
d_gene: -; j_gene: TRBJ2-7; abundance: few; v_gene: TRBV21-1; CDR3nt: TGTGCCAGCAGCAAGAATACAGACGCGGGAGACGAGCAGTACTTC; CDR3aa: CASSKNTDAGDEQYF
d_gene: -; j_gene: TRBJ1-2; abundance: -; v_gene: TRBV28; CDR3nt: TGTGCCAGCAGTTTAGCCAGCTATGGCTACACCTTC; CDR3aa: CASSLASYGYTF
d_gene: -; j_gene: TRBJ1-5; abundance: -; v_gene: TRBV9; CDR3nt: TGTGCCAGCAGCGTAGGCCCAGGGACACAGCAGCCCCAGCATTTT; CDR3aa: CASSVGPGTQQPQHF
d_gene: -; j_gene: TRBJ1-2; abundance: -; v_gene: TRBV28; CDR3nt: TGTGCCAGCAGTTTAGCGGGGAATGGCTACACCTTC; CDR3aa: CASSLAGNGYTF
d_gene: -; j_gene: TRBJ2-3; abundance: -; v_gene: TRBV11-2; CDR3nt: TGTGCCAGCAGCTTACTAGGCACAGATACGCAGTATTTT; CDR3aa: CASSLLGTDTQYF
d_gene: -; j_gene: TRBJ1-1; abundance: -; v_gene: TRBV6-5; CDR3nt: TGTGCCAGCAGTAGACAGGTGACAACTGAAGCTTTCTTT; CDR3aa: CASSRQVTTEAFF
d_gene: TRBD1; j_gene: TRBJ2-5; abundance: -; v_gene: TRBV14; CDR3nt: TGTGCCAGCAGCCCAGGAACTGGGACAGCCCAAGAGACCCAGTACTTC; CDR3aa: CASSPGTGTAQETQYF
d_gene: -; j_gene: TRBJ2-5; abundance: -; v_gene: TRBV9; CDR3nt: TGTGCCAGCAGCTCAGGACTGAGTGGAGAGACCCAGTACTTC; CDR3aa: CASSSGLSGETQYF
d_gene: -; j_gene: TRBJ2-1; abundance: -; v_gene: TRBV7-8; CDR3nt: TGTGCCAGCAGCTTAGTACAGTACAATGAGCAGTTCTTC; CDR3aa: CASSLVQYNEQFF
d_gene: TRBD2; j_gene: TRBJ2-1; abundance: few; v_gene: TRBV9; CDR3nt: TGTGCCAGCAGCAGTAGTATTAGTGGGAGGGATGGAAGAACTTACAATGAGCAGTTCTTC; CDR3aa: CASSSSISGRDGRTYNEQFF
d_gene: -; j_gene: TRBJ2-5; abundance: -; v_gene: TRBV7-2; CDR3nt: TGTGCCAGCAGCTTCGAAGCGAGACAGACCCAGTACTTC; CDR3aa: CASSFEARQTQYF
d_gene: TRBD2; j_gene: TRBJ2-1; abundance: few; v_gene: TRBV5-4; CDR3nt: TGTGCCAGCAGCTTGGAGAATAGCGGGAGAGGAGAGTTCTTC; CDR3aa: CASSLENSGRGEFF
d_gene: TRBD1; j_gene: TRBJ2-2; abundance: -; v_gene: TRBV30; CDR3nt: TGTGCCTGGAGTGTACACAGGGGGCGAGGCGGGGAGCTGTTTTTT; CDR3aa: CAWSVHRGRGGELFF
d_gene: -; j_gene: TRBJ2-5; abundance: few; v_gene: TRBV7-9; CDR3nt: TGTGCCAGCACCCCGGGACACCGCCAAGAGACCCAGTACTTC; CDR3aa: CASTPGHRQETQYF
d_gene: -; j_gene: TRBJ2-2; abundance: many; v_gene: TRBV11-3; CDR3nt: TGTGCCAGCAGCTTAGAGGGAGGACGGGAGCTGTTTTTT; CDR3aa: CASSLEGGRELFF
d_gene: -; j_gene: TRBJ2-7; abundance: few; v_gene: TRBV5-1; CDR3nt: TGCGCCAGCAGCTTGGTCCCGGACACCAACGAGCAGTACTTC; CDR3aa: CASSLVPDTNEQYF
d_gene: TRBD1; j_gene: TRBJ2-6; abundance: few; v_gene: TRBV28; CDR3nt: TGTGCCAGCAGCACAGGGGGCTCTGGGGCCAACGTCCTGACTTTC; CDR3aa: CASSTGGSGANVLTF
d_gene: TRBD1; j_gene: TRBJ1-2; abundance: -; v_gene: TRBV18; CDR3nt: TGTGCCAGCTCACCTGACAGGGGGCCCACCGTCTATGGCTACACCTTC; CDR3aa: CASSPDRGPTVYGYTF
d_gene: -; j_gene: TRBJ2-2; abundance: -; v_gene: TRBV4-2; CDR3nt: TGTGCCAGCAGCCAAGACCCAGGGGCGACGAACACCGGGGAGCTGTTTTTT; CDR3aa: CASSQDPGATNTGELFF
d_gene: TRBD1; j_gene: TRBJ2-2; abundance: few; v_gene: TRBV5-1; CDR3nt: TGCGCCAGCAGCCTGGACAGGGCGGGCGGGGAGCTGTTTTTT; CDR3aa: CASSLDRAGGELFF
d_gene: -; j_gene: TRBJ2-5; abundance: few; v_gene: TRBV5-1; CDR3nt: TGCGCCAGCAGCTTCGGAGGGCGGAGGGAGACCCAGTACTTC; CDR3aa: CASSFGGRRETQYF
d_gene: TRBD1; j_gene: TRBJ1-5; abundance: -; v_gene: TRBV4-2; CDR3nt: TGTGCCAGCAGCCAGCAGGGGGCCGGCAATCAGCCCCAGCATTTT; CDR3aa: CASSQQGAGNQPQHF
d_gene: TRBD1; j_gene: TRBJ2-7; abundance: few; v_gene: TRBV5-1; CDR3nt: TGCGCCAGCAGCTTGGGAGGAGGACAGGGGTATCACGAGCAGTACTTC; CDR3aa: CASSLGGGQGYHEQYF
d_gene: -; j_gene: TRBJ2-1; abundance: -; v_gene: TRBV2; CDR3nt: TGTGCCAGCAGTTACTCCCCGGGGAAGGCCTACAATGAGCAGTTCTTC; CDR3aa: CASSYSPGKAYNEQFF
d_gene: TRBD2; j_gene: TRBJ2-7; abundance: -; v_gene: TRBV7-2; CDR3nt: TGTGCCAGCAGCCGGGGGGGGGCGTCGGTGTCCTACGAGCAGTACTTC; CDR3aa: CASSRGGASVSYEQYF
d_gene: TRBD1; j_gene: TRBJ1-3; abundance: -; v_gene: TRBV30; CDR3nt: TGTGCCTGGAGTGTCCGACAGGGGAACACCATATATTTT; CDR3aa: CAWSVRQGNTIYF